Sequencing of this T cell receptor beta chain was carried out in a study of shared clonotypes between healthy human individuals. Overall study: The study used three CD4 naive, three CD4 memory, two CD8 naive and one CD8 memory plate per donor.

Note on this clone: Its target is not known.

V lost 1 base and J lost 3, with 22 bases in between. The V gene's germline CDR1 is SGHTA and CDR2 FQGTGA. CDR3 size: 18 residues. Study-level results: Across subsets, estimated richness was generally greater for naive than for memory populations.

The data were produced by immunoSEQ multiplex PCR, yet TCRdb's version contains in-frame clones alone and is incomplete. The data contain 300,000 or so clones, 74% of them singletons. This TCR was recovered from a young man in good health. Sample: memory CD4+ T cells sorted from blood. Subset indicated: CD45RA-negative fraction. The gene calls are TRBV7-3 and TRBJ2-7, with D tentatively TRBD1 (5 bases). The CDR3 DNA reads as TGTGCCAGCAGCTTAAAACAGACGGTGGGGCAGACCAACTACGAGCAGTACTTC. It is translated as CASSLKQTVGQTNYEQYF. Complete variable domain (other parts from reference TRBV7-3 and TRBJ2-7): GAGVSQTPSNKVTEKGKYVELRCDPISGHTALYWYRQSLGQGPEFLIYFQGTGAADDSGLPNDRFFAVRPEGSVSTLKIQRTERGDSAVYLCASSLKQTVGQTNYEQYFGPGTRLTVT.